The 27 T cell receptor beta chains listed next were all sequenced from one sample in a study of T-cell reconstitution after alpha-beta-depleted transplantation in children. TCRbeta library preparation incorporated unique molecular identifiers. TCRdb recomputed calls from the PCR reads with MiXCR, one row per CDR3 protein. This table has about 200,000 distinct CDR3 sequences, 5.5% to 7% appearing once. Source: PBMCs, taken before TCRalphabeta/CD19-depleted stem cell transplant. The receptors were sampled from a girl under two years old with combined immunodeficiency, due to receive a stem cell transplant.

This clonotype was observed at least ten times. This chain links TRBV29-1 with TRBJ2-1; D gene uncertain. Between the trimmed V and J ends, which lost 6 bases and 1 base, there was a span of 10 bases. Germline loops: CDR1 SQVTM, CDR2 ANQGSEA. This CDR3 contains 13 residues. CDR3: CSVRVSSYNEQFF. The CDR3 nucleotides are TGCAGCGTCAGAGTTAGTTCCTACAATGAGCAGTTCTTC.

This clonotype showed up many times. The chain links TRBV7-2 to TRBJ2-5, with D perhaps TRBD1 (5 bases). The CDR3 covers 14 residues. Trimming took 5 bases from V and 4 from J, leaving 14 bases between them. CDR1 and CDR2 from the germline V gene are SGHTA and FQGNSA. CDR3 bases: TGTGCCAGCAGCCCGACTCAGGGTAGAGAGACCCAGTACTTC. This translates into CASSPTQGRETQYF.

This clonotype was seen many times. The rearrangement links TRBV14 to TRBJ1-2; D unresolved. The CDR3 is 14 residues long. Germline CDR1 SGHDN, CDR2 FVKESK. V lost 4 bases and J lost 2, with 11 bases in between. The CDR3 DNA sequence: TGTGCCAGCAGCCGTAGCCTACAAAACTATGGCTACACCTTC. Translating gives CASSRSLQNYGYTF.

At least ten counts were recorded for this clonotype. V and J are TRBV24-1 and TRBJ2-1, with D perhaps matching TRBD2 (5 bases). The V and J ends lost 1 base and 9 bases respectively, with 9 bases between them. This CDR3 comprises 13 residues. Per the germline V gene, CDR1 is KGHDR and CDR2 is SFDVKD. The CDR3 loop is CATSDFGVGEQFF. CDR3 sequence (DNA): TGTGCCACCAGTGATTTCGGGGTCGGTGAGCAGTTCTTC.

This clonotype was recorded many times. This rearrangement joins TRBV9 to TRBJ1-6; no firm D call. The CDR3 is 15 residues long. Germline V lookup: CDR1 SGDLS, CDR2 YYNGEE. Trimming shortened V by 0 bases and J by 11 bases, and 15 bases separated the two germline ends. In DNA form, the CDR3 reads TGTGCCAGCAGCGTAGACGCCCCCGGGAGAACACCCCTCCACTTT. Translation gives CASSVDAPGRTPLHF. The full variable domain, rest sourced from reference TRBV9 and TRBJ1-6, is DSGVTQTPKHLITATGQRVTLRCSPRSGDLSVYWYQQSLDQGLQFLIQYYNGEERAKGNILERFSAQQFPDLHSELNLSSLELGDSALYFCASSVDAPGRTPLHFGNGTRLTVT.

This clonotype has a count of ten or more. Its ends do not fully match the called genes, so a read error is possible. This CDR3 reads CASSIAGGFLDF. The CDR3 region has the DNA TGTGCCAGCAGCATAGCAGGGGGCTTCCTCGACTTT. This chain connects TRBV14 to TRBJ1-1; 8 nucleotides line up with TRBD1. This CDR3 is built from 12 residues. Germline V gene lookup returns CDR1 SGHDN and CDR2 FVKESK.

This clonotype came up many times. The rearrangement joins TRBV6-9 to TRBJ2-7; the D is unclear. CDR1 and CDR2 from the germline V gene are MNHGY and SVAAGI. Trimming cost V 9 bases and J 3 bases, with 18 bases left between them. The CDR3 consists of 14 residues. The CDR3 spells CARRTKPQFYEQYF. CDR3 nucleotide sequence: TGTGCCAGGCGAACCAAGCCCCAATTCTACGAGCAGTACTTC.

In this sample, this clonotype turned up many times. The CDR3 DNA is TGCAGTGCTAGGGAAGGACTTAGTGAAAAACTGTTTTTT. Translating it yields CSAREGLSEKLFF. This chain uses TRBV20-1 with TRBJ1-4, with D unresolved. Germline V CDR1 and CDR2: DFQATT, SNEGSKA (reference sequence). The V and J ends lost 3 bases and 7 bases respectively, with 12 bases between them. The CDR3 has 13 amino acids.

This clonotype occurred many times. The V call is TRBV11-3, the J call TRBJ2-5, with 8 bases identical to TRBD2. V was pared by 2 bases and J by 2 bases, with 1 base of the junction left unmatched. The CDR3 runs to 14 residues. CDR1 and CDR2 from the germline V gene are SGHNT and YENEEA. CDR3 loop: CASSLTSGQETQYF. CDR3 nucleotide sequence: TGTGCCAGCAGCTTAACTAGCGGACAAGAGACCCAGTACTTC.

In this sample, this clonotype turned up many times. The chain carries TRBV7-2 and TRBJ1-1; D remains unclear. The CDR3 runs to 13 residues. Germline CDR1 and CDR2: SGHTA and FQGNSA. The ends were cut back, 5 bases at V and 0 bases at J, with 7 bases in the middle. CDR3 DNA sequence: TGTGCCAGCAGCCTCCATATGAACACTGAAGCTTTCTTT. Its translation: CASSLHMNTEAFF.

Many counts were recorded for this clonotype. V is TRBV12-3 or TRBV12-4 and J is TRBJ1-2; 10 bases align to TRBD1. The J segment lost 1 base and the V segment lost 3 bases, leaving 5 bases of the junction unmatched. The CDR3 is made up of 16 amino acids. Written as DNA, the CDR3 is TGTGCCAGCAGTTTCGGGACAGGGGCGTTTAACTATGGCTACACCTTC. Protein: CASSFGTGAFNYGYTF.

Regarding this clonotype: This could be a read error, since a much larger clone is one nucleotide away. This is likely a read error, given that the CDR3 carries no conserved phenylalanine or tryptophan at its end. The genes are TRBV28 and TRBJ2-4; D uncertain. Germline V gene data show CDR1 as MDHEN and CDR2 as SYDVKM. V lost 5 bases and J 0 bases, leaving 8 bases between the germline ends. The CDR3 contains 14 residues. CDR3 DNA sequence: TGTGCCAGCAGTCGACGACTAGCCAAAAACATTCAGTACTAC. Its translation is CASSRRLAKNIQYY.

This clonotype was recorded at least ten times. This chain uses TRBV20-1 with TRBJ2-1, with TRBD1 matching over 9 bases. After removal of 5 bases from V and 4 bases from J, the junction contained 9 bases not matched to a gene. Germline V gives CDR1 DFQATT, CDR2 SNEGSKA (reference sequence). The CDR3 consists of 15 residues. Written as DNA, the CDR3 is TGCAGTGCTCTGGACAGGGGTATGGGATACAATGAGCAGTTCTTC. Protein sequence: CSALDRGMGYNEQFF.

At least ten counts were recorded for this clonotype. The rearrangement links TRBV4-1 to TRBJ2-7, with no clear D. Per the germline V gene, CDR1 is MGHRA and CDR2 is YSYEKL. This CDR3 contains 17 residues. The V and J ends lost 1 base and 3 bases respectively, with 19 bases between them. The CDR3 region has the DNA TGCGCCAGCAGCCAAGCGACCAGCCTCACTTTGTTCTACGAGCAGTACTTC. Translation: CASSQATSLTLFYEQYF.

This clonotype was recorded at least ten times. The CDR3 DNA sequence: TGTGCCAGCAGTGCACCGGGACTGTTCACTGAAGCTTTCTTT. Amino acid sequence: CASSAPGLFTEAFF. The rearrangement uses TRBV28 and TRBJ1-1; D is perhaps TRBD1 (5 bases). Trimming left V 5 bases short and J 4 bases short, with 14 bases between. CDR3 size: 14 residues. The V gene's germline CDR1 is MDHEN and CDR2 SYDVKM.

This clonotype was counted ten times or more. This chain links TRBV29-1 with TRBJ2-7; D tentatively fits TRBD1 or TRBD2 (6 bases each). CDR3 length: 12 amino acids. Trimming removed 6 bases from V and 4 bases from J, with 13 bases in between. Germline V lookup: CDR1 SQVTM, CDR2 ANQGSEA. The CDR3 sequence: CSVERGGYEQYF. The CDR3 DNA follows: TGCAGCGTGGAAAGAGGGGGGTACGAGCAGTACTTC.

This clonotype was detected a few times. The CDR3 coding sequence is TGTGCCAGCAGCCCCATCCTAGCGGGGGCCCCCTACGAGCAGTACTTC. Residues: CASSPILAGAPYEQYF. The chain is built from TRBV12-3 or TRBV12-4 and TRBJ2-7; 10 bases fit TRBD2. The CDR3 consists of 16 residues. After removal of 6 bases from V and 2 bases from J, the junction contained 10 bases not matched to a gene.

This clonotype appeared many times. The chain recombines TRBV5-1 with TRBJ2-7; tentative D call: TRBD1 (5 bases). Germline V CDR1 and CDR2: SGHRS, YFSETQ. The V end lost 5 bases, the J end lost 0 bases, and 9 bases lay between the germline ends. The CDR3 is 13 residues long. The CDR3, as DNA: TGCGCCAGCAGTGACAGCCCCTCCTACGAGCAGTACTTC. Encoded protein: CASSDSPSYEQYF.

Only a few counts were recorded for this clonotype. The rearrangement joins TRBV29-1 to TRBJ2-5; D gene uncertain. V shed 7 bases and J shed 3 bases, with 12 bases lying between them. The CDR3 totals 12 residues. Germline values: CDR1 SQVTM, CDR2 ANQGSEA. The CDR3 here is CSAAATEETQYF. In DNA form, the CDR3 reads TGCAGCGCCGCCGCCACAGAAGAGACCCAGTACTTC. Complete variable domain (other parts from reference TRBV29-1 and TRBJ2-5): SAVISQKPSRDICQRGTSLTIQCQVDSQVTMMFWYRQQPGQSLTLIATANQGSEATYESGFVIDKFPISRPNLTFSTLTVSNMSPEDSSIYLCSAAATEETQYFGPGTRLLVL.

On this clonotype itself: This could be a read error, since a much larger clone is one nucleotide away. CDR3 DNA sequence: TGTGCCGGCAGCTGGCCGGGACTAGCGGGAGTGTGGCAAGAGACCCAGTACTTC. This encodes CAGSWPGLAGVWQETQYF. This sequence joins TRBV11-2 and TRBJ2-5; TRBD2 aligns across 14 bases. This CDR3 is built from 18 residues. Per the germline V gene, CDR1 is SGHAT and CDR2 is FQNNGV.

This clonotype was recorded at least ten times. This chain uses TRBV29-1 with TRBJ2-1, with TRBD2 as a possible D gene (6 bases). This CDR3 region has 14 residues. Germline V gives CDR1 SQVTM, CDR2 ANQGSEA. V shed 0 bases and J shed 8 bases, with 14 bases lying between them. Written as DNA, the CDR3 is TGCAGCGTTGAAGATCTAAGGGACTCCCATGAGCAGTTCTTC. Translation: CSVEDLRDSHEQFF.

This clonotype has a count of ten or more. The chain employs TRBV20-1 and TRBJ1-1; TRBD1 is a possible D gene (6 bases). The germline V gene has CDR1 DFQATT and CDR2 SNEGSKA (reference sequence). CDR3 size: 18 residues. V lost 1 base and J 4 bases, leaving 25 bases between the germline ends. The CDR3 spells CSARGGPGAPGGGTEAFF. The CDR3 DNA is TGCAGTGCTAGAGGAGGGCCGGGGGCGCCCGGGGGAGGCACTGAAGCTTTCTTT.

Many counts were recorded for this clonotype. The CDR3 bases are TGTGCCAGCAGCTTAGGGGGTCAAGGCCCCTACAATGAGCAGTTCTTC. Protein product: CASSLGGQGPYNEQFF. The chain joins TRBV7-8 to TRBJ2-1; no firm D call. Germline CDR1 is SGHVS and CDR2 is FQNEAQ. CDR3 size: 16 residues. Trimming stripped 1 base from V and 2 bases from J, with 12 bases between.

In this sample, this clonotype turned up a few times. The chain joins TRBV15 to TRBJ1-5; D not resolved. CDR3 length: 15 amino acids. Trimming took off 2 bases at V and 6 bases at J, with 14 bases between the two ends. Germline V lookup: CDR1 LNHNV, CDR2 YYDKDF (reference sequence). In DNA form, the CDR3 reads TGTGCCACCAGCAGACGATCAGGTGTCAGTCAGCCCCAGCATTTT. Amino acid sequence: CATSRRSGVSQPQHF.

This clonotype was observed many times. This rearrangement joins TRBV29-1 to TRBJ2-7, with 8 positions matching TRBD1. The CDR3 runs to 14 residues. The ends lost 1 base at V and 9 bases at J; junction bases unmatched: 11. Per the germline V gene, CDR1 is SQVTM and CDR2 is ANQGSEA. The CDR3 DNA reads TGCAGCGTTGAAGCCCCGGACAGGGTAAAGGTGCAGTACTTC. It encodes CSVEAPDRVKVQYF.

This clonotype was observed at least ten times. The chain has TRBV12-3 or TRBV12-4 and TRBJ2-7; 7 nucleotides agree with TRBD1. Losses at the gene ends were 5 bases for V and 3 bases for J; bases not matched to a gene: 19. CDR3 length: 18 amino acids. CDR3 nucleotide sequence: TGTGCCAGCAGTCGTCGAAGGGGGCCGAGGGGTACTGGCTACGAGCAGTACTTC. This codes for CASSRRRGPRGTGYEQYF.

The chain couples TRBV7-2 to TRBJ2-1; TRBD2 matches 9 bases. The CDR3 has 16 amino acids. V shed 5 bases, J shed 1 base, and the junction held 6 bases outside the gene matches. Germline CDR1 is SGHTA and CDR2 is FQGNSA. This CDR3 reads CASSRLAGHSYNEQFF. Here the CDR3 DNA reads TGTGCCAGCAGCCGGCTAGCGGGGCATTCCTACAATGAGCAGTTCTTC.